The TCR beta chain described here comes from a study of T cell responses to AZD1222 COVID-19 vaccine. The overall study: Second-dose timings of about 4 or about 12 weeks were pooled. General study results and limits: Targets within unmutated variant regions were reportedly found for nearly half of spike-specific TCRs. Donor demographics were predominantly white British with a female majority; clonal diversity may be underestimated. Among AZD1222 vaccinees, only 5 to 7 were seropositive at baseline.

Generated by immunoSEQ multiplex PCR, the TCRdb table keeps only in-frame clones and is missing some. Found here are 100,000 to 150,000 clones, roughly 88% of them singletons; the top ten hold less than 6%. V dropped 6 bases and J dropped 9 bases, with 15 bases sitting between them. The CDR3 is made up of 13 amino acids. CDR1 and CDR2 (germline): MNHEY, SVGAGI. In the case of this clone: Antigen specificity is unknown.

The sample consisted of peripheral blood, taken on day 0 of AZD1222 vaccination. The sequence was collected from an adult in good health. The V and J genes are TRBV6-5 and TRBJ2-1, with D tentatively TRBD2 (6 bases). The CDR3 DNA reads as TGTGCCAGCAGCCGGGACTTCCGCGGTGAGCAGTTCTTC. It encodes CASSRDFRGEQFF.